The 16 T cell receptor beta chains below were found in one sample sequenced in a study of beta chain features in type 1 diabetes. The entirety of the isolated RNA underwent reverse transcription, so expressed TCRB transcripts were sequenced. Data came from immunoSEQ multiplex PCR; TCRdb stores just in-frame clones and leaves some out. The profile covers under 950,000 clones, with 17% appearing a single time and around 0.02% taken by the ten largest. Source material: naive CD4+ T cells from blood. The receptors derive from a woman between 18 and 29 years old in good health.

The chain carries TRBV19 and TRBJ1-2; TRBD1 matches 7 bases. Germline CDR1 is LNHDA and CDR2 is SQIVND (reference sequence). J lost 4 bases, V lost 5 bases, and 10 bases had no gene match. The CDR3 contains 15 residues. CDR3 DNA sequence: TGTGCCAGTAGTGCCACAGGGGAAGTGCGCTATGGCTACACCTTC. As protein: CASSATGEVRYGYTF.

The chain uses TRBV28 and TRBJ1-5; D gene uncertain. CDR3 length: 9 amino acids. The germline CDR1 and CDR2 sequences are MDHEN and SYDVKM. The germline V and J ends were trimmed by 7 bases and 5 bases, with 0 bases remaining between them. DNA for the CDR3: TGTGCCAGCAATCAGCCCCAGCATTTT. This codes for CASNQPQHF.

This clone was detected only a few times. The genes are TRBV7-2 and TRBJ2-4; a weak D match, TRBD2 (6 bases). The CDR3 spans 17 residues. V shed 0 bases and J shed 0 bases, with 12 bases lying between them. Germline V gene sequence: CDR1 SGHTA, CDR2 FQGNSA. The CDR3 sequence is CASSLAIAELAKNIQYF. Written as DNA, the CDR3 is TGTGCCAGCAGCTTAGCGATAGCGGAACTAGCCAAAAACATTCAGTACTTC.

This clone was seen a handful of times. The CDR3 DNA reads TGTGCCAGCAGCTATCTTAGTGGGCAAGAGACCCAGTACTTC. Its translation is CASSYLSGQETQYF. This sequence joins TRBV4-2 and TRBJ2-5; D unresolved. The length of the CDR3 is 14 residues. The V end lost 5 bases, the J end lost 2 bases, and 12 bases lay between the germline ends. In germline, CDR1 is LGHNA, CDR2 YNFKEQ.

A few counts support this clone. V is TRBV10-3 and J is TRBJ2-3; D unclear. Trimming stripped 1 base from V and 7 bases from J, with 6 bases between. CDR3 length: 12 residues. Germline V CDR1 and CDR2: ENHRY, SYGVKD. The CDR3 protein is CAISEFGNTQYF. CDR3 coding DNA: TGTGCCATCAGTGAGTTTGGGAATACGCAGTATTTT.

Only a few counts were recorded for this clone. For the CDR3, the DNA is TGTGCCAGCAGCAAAGGGGGACTAGCGGGAGCCGCCCGGAGGGATGAGCAGTTCTTC. This translates into CASSKGGLAGAARRDEQFF. The chain couples TRBV21-1 to TRBJ2-1; the DNA was not used to check the table's D call, TRBD2. TRBV21-1 is designated a pseudogene. CDR3 length: 19 residues.

The sample holds a few counts of this clone. The rearrangement links TRBV6-5 to TRBJ2-5, with D tentatively TRBD1 (6 bases). This CDR3 comprises 14 residues. The V end was cut by 7 bases, the J end by 5 bases, with 17 bases between. Per the germline V gene, CDR1 is MNHEY and CDR2 is SVGAGI. This chain's CDR3 is CASKSGRGRETQYF. CDR3 nucleotides: TGTGCCAGCAAGTCGGGCAGGGGTCGCGAGACCCAGTACTTC.

V usage is TRBV6-5 and J usage is TRBJ1-2; 9 bases are shared with TRBD1. Germline CDR1 is MNHEY and CDR2 is SVGAGI. This CDR3 contains 15 residues. V lost 4 bases to trimming and J lost 3 bases; unmatched junction nucleotides: 6. CDR3 sequence: CASSFGQGRDYGYTF. The CDR3 bases are TGTGCCAGCAGTTTCGGACAGGGGAGGGACTATGGCTACACCTTC.

This clone was detected a few times. The chain is built from TRBV28 and TRBJ2-7; TRBD1 matches at 7 bases. The J segment lost 3 bases and the V segment lost 3 bases, leaving 11 bases of the junction unmatched. The CDR3 extends over 16 amino acids. Germline V gives CDR1 MDHEN, CDR2 SYDVKM. The CDR3 DNA follows: TGTGCCAGCAGTTTTTCCTGGGACAGCCCTAACTACGAGCAGTACTTC. It encodes CASSFSWDSPNYEQYF.

The chain has TRBV2 and TRBJ2-2; D is perhaps TRBD1 (7 bases). Trimming removed 3 bases from V and 2 bases from J, with 13 bases in between. This CDR3 has 16 residues. Looked up from germline, CDR1 is SNHLY and CDR2 is FYNNEI. This CDR3 reads CASSEAGQINTGELFF. The CDR3 DNA reads as TGTGCCAGCAGTGAGGCGGGACAGATCAACACCGGGGAGCTGTTTTTT.

This clone was seen only a few times. The J gene is TRBJ2-2, the V gene TRBV18, with D perhaps matching TRBD1 (6 bases). The CDR3 consists of 14 residues. CDR1 and CDR2 from the germline V gene are KGHSH and LQKENI. V gave up 8 bases and J gave up 6 bases, with 16 bases separating them. The CDR3 nucleotides read TGTGCCAGCCGATGGACAGAGGAAGCCGGGGAGCTGTTTTTT. Translated, it gives CASRWTEEAGELFF.

The V and J genes are TRBV28 and TRBJ1-1, with a weak D call TRBD1 (6 bases). Trimming left V 8 bases short and J 1 base short, with 14 bases between. This CDR3 comprises 14 residues. In germline, CDR1 is MDHEN, CDR2 SYDVKM. The CDR3 DNA reads as TGTGCCAGCCACTCGTTGGGACAGAACACTGAAGCTTTCTTT. Residues: CASHSLGQNTEAFF.

This clone was recorded a few times. This rearrangement joins TRBV19 to TRBJ2-5, with TRBD2 matching over 8 bases. Germline CDR1 reads LNHDA; CDR2 reads SQIVND (reference sequence). After removal of 6 bases from V and 5 bases from J, the junction contained 5 bases not matched to a gene. The CDR3 is made up of 13 amino acids. CDR3 in DNA: TGTGCCAGTAGCGGGAGGGCCTGGGAGACCCAGTACTTC. This codes for CASSGRAWETQYF.

This clone came up a few times. The rearrangement links TRBV14 to TRBJ1-1; 7 positions agree with TRBD1. Germline trimming cut 4 bases from V and 6 bases from J; bases unmatched to any gene: 8. CDR3 length: 14 residues. Germline CDR1 and CDR2: SGHDN and FVKESK. DNA of the CDR3: TGTGCCAGCAGCCGGCGAGGGGGCAACGCTGAAGCTTTCTTT. As protein: CASSRRGGNAEAFF. Full variable domain (missing parts from reference TRBV14 and TRBJ1-1): EAGVTQFPSHSVIEKGQTVTLRCDPISGHDNLYWYRRVMGKEIKFLLHFVKESKQDESGMPNNRFLAERTGGTYSTLKVQPAELEDSGVYFCASSRRGGNAEAFFGQGTRLTVV.

This clone appeared a few times. This chain connects TRBV18 to TRBJ2-1, with D maybe TRBD2 (5 bases). The ends were cut back, 0 bases at V and 15 bases at J, with 12 bases in the middle. CDR1 KGHSH and CDR2 LQKENI come from the germline V gene. The CDR3 runs to 12 residues. Written as DNA, the CDR3 is TGTGCCAGCTCACCACCAACGGGGTGGGCGTTCTTC. It encodes CASSPPTGWAFF.

J is TRBJ1-2 and V is TRBV7-9; D may be TRBD1 (6 bases). Trimming cost V 8 bases and J 4 bases, with 20 bases left between them. The CDR3 has 15 residues. Per germline, CDR1 SEHNR and CDR2 FQNEAQ (reference sequence). CDR3 loop: CASDGGRFFGYGYTF. The CDR3 nucleotides are TGTGCCAGCGACGGGGGCAGGTTCTTCGGCTATGGCTACACCTTC.